Each of the 13 T cell receptor beta chains below was sequenced from the same sample in a study of cytomegalovirus exposure and HLA in healthy donors. The PCR made use of 60 Vbeta and 13 Jbeta primers. Repertoires were generated with immunoSEQ multiplex PCR, while TCRdb's copy carries only in-frame clones and drops some. The table has about 140,000 clones, over 60% seen once. What was sequenced was PBMCs. Receptors originate from a female donor in good health and CMV-seronegative.

CDR3 protein: CASARGNNEQYF. The CDR3 DNA reads TGTGCCAGCGCGCGGGGCAATAACGAGCAGTACTTC. This sequence joins TRBV5-6 and TRBJ2-7, with D possibly matching TRBD2 (6 bases). The germline gives CDR1 SGHDT, CDR2 YYEEEE. Trimming removed 7 bases from V and 5 bases from J, with 13 bases in between. The length of the CDR3 is 12 residues. Full variable domain (rest looked up from reference TRBV5-6 and TRBJ2-7): DAGVTQSPTHLIKTRGQQVTLRCSPKSGHDTVSWYQQALGQGPQFIFQYYEEEERQRGNFPDRFSGHQFPNYSSELNVNALLLGDSALYLCASARGNNEQYFGPGTRLTVT.

This clone was seen a handful of times. The chain couples TRBV7-2 to TRBJ1-2; D gene ambiguous. The germline V and J ends were trimmed by 5 bases and 4 bases, with 17 bases remaining between them. The CDR3 is 15 residues long. Germline values: CDR1 SGHTA, CDR2 FQGNSA. Here the CDR3 DNA reads TGTGCCAGCAGCCGCTCCTTTGGGAGTTCCTATGGCTACACCTTC. Translating gives CASSRSFGSSYGYTF.

CDR3 in amino acids: CASTAPGSGTEAFF. CDR3 DNA sequence: TGTGCCAGCACCGCGCCCGGGAGCGGCACTGAAGCTTTCTTT. V gene TRBV28 combines with J gene TRBJ1-1; D unresolved. This CDR3 has 14 residues. Germline CDR1 and CDR2: MDHEN and SYDVKM. Trimming removed 7 bases at V and 4 bases at J, with 16 bases between.

The CDR3 nucleotides read TGTGCCAGCAGCCCCGGGGCGGGATGGTCAGATACGCAGTATTTT. Protein product: CASSPGAGWSDTQYF. V gene TRBV11-2 combines with J gene TRBJ2-3, with D possibly matching TRBD2 (6 bases). Germline-derived CDR1 and CDR2 are SGHAT and FQNNGV. The CDR3 has 15 amino acids. Trimming left V 5 bases short and J 4 bases short, with 16 bases between.

This sequence joins TRBV6-5 and TRBJ1-1; D unclear. Trimming took 6 bases from V and 7 from J, leaving 12 bases between them. This CDR3 comprises 12 residues. Germline V CDR1 and CDR2: MNHEY, SVGAGI. The CDR3 is CASSELAGEAFF. In DNA form, the CDR3 reads TGTGCCAGCAGCGAGTTGGCGGGTGAAGCTTTCTTT.

The chain uses TRBV27 and TRBJ2-7; TRBD2 is a possible D gene (6 bases). Germline-derived CDR1 and CDR2 are MNHEY and SMNVEV (reference sequence). Between the trimmed V and J ends, which lost 3 bases and 5 bases, there was a span of 17 bases. CDR3 length equals 15 residues. CDR3 nucleotides: TGTGCCAGCAGTTTTAGTTGGCAGAGGAGGGACGAGCAGTACTTC. It encodes CASSFSWQRRDEQYF.

J is TRBJ2-3 and V is TRBV7-8; the D gene is possibly TRBD1 (6 bases). The length of the CDR3 is 16 residues. The germline CDR1 and CDR2 sequences are SGHVS and FQNEAQ. Trimming removed 1 base from V and 2 bases from J, with 13 bases in between. In DNA form, the CDR3 reads TGTGCCAGCAGCTTAGTAGGACAGCAGATCACAGATACGCAGTATTTT. Amino acid sequence: CASSLVGQQITDTQYF.

The CDR3 here is CASSTNLVGRANYEQYF. CDR3 nucleotide sequence: TGTGCCAGTAGTACTAACCTAGTGGGCAGGGCCAACTACGAGCAGTACTTC. J is TRBJ2-5 and V is TRBV19, with D maybe TRBD1 (5 bases). The J call may be faulty, since TRBJ2-7 better matches the DNA end. The CDR3 is made up of 17 amino acids. Germline CDR1 reads LNHDA; CDR2 reads SQIVND (reference sequence).

J is TRBJ2-1 and V is TRBV7-8; 13 bases are shared with TRBD2. J was trimmed by 9 bases and V by 5 bases; bases with no gene match: 7. The CDR3 sequence is 15 residues long. Germline CDR1 and CDR2: SGHVS and FQNEAQ. The CDR3 nucleotides read TGTGCCAGCAGCGTACCGGGACTAGCGGGGAGTGAGCAGTTCTTC. Encoded protein: CASSVPGLAGSEQFF.

The chain recombines TRBV9 with TRBJ1-2; D gene uncertain. V lost 2 bases, J lost 4 bases, and 12 bases lay in between. Per the germline V gene, CDR1 is SGDLS and CDR2 is YYNGEE. The CDR3 is 14 amino acids. The DNA for the CDR3 is TGTGCCAGCAGCGTGGACGGGAAACCCTATGGCTACACCTTC. Amino acids: CASSVDGKPYGYTF.

This clone occurred once. The chain joins TRBV9 to TRBJ1-2; 7 nucleotides match TRBD1. Germline V gene sequence: CDR1 SGDLS, CDR2 YYNGEE. J lost 1 base, V lost 2 bases, and 11 bases had no gene match. CDR3 size: 17 residues. The CDR3 region has the DNA TGTGCCAGCAGCGTGGGACGGGGGGGACAGATTAACTATGGCTACACCTTC. Translating it yields CASSVGRGGQINYGYTF. The full variable domain, rest sourced from reference TRBV9 and TRBJ1-2, is DSGVTQTPKHLITATGQRVTLRCSPRSGDLSVYWYQQSLDQGLQFLIQYYNGEERAKGNILERFSAQQFPDLHSELNLSSLELGDSALYFCASSVGRGGQINYGYTFGSGTRLTVV.

The genes are TRBV19 and TRBJ1-4; D is uncertain. The CDR3 loop spans 14 amino acids. The germline V gene encodes CDR1 LNHDA and CDR2 SQIVND (reference sequence). V lost 4 bases and J lost 3, with 9 bases in between. The CDR3 DNA reads as TGTGCCAGTAGTACTTTCTCTTCTAATGAAAAACTGTTTTTT. Amino acids: CASSTFSSNEKLFF.

This chain connects TRBV5-5 to TRBJ2-7; the match to TRBD2 covers 10 bases. The germline gives CDR1 SGHKS, CDR2 YYEKEE (reference sequence). The junction had 9 bases not matched to a gene; V was cut back by 2 bases and J by 4 bases. The CDR3 is 16 amino acids. CDR3 in DNA: TGTGCCAGCAGCTTTAGGCTAGCGGGAGCGGTATACGAGCAGTACTTC. The encoded protein is CASSFRLAGAVYEQYF.